The sequence of this TCR beta chain was determined in a study of blood T cell repertoires in COVID-19 (dated by TCRdb to about 2020). Looking at the study overall: Collaborator samples came from the United States, Italy and Spain and covered acute and convalescent phases of COVID-19. The prospective study material was composed of cDNA or gDNA derived from T cells, B-cell-depleted T cells, or PBMCs. Deeply sampled blood TCRbeta repertoires from subjects exposed to, actively infected with, or recovered from COVID-19 were included in the dataset. The repertoires were released in a freely available public database meant as a resource for research on the immune response to SARS-CoV-2. Samples came from the ongoing ImmuneRACE study (first 160 participants) plus 1,254 subjects from 6 global collaborators. Sample metadata almost always included a de-identified subject ID, COVID-19 status, age in years and sex. HLA class I and class II types, where available, came from metadata supplied by the sample provider rather than from assay-based typing. Beyond this particular receptor, the publication reports: The amount of clinical and demographic metadata varied by source and participant and was provided uncurated.

Remarks on this clone: Its antigen is still unknown. No per-base quality is available; no much larger clone lies one base away.

Enrolling through a virtual design, the prospective study's participants ranged in age from roughly 18 to 89 years and lived across roughly 23 United States geographic areas. Cohort assignment in the prospective study relied on participant-reported clinical history from a screening survey and a study questionnaire. ImmuneRACE Cohort 3 recovered participants were defined by two consecutive negative NP/OP PCR tests, healthcare professional clearance, or symptom resolution. In the prospective study, whole blood, serum and a nasopharyngeal or oropharyngeal swab were collected from each participant by mobile phlebotomists. Additional blood draws and questionnaires over an approximately two-month period could optionally be provided by prospective study participants. Prospective study blood samples were shipped either frozen or at room temperature before DNA extraction. TCRbeta CDR3 regions were amplified from genomic DNA by means of the immunoSEQ Assay, a bias-controlled multiplex PCR. The study's processing was this. The number of nucleated cells in each sample was estimated from the amplification of reference gene primers within the assay. Sequence reads were collapsed and filtered to measure the absolute abundance of every unique TCRbeta CDR3 rearrangement. For each sample, productive Simpson clonality was calculated as the square root of Simpson's diversity index over productive rearrangements. TCRdb's version of the immuneACCESS table is confined to in-frame rearrangements and falls short of the full clone set. An unresolved V gene accounts for under half of the shortfall where checked; the remainder is of unknown origin. V, J and clone size derive from that table, while D and trimming were established from the DNA sequence. Within this sample are about 200,000 clones, with 82% of them counted one time only. The ten largest clones add up to about an eighth of the sample.

The germline V gene provides CDR1 MNHEY and CDR2 SVGAGI. The CDR3, cysteine through phenylalanine, is 12 amino acids long. The DNA shown is the 36-base CDR3, in frame from base 1. V was cut back by 11 bases and J by 3 bases, leaving a gap of 10 bases between them. The sequence came from a man between 35 and 55 years old who had recovered from COVID-19. Sequencing used PBMCs or T cells enriched from blood (not recorded which). The chain employs TRBV6-5 and TRBJ1-4; D gene: possibly TRBD1, on 6 matching bases. The bases read TGTGCCGTCAGGGGTGCTAATGAAAAACTGTTTTTT. Its translation is CAVRGANEKLFF.